This is a list of T cell receptor beta chains from one sample in a study of blood T cell repertoires in COVID-19. Data came from immunoSEQ multiplex PCR; TCRdb stores just in-frame clones and leaves some out. The top ten clones hold around 4.5% of a sample with 200,000 or so clones, about nine tenths of them seen once. Sample: peripheral blood. Receptors were obtained from a man aged 50-59 years with acute or convalescent COVID-19. Each CDR3 is given without its conserved first and last residue. Where a row states a size, it is once, few, many or the class of an expanded clone; other rows omit it.

clone size: NA
V gene: TRBV5-1
CDR3 protein: ASSSRVTGSYEQY

clone size: NA
V gene: TRBV25-1
CDR3 protein: ASSEGGYGYT

clone size: NA
V gene: TRBV27
CDR3 protein: ASSWDRSGNQPQH

clone size: NA
V gene: TRBV11-2
CDR3 protein: ASSLDSGGGGPGPNQPQH

clone size: NA
V gene: TRBV29-1
CDR3 protein: SGGQGAYEQY

clone size: NA
V gene: TRBV10-3
CDR3 protein: AIRPDRENYGYT

clone size: NA
V gene: TRBV14
CDR3 protein: ASSFSYQVEAF

clone size: NA
V gene: TRBV7-8
CDR3 protein: ASSLATTRILEQF

clone size: NA
V gene: TRBV3-1/TRBV3-2
CDR3 protein: ASGLGDTEAF

clone size: NA
V gene: TRBV6-5
CDR3 protein: ASSIRGSTEAF

clone size: NA
V gene: TRBV6-5
CDR3 protein: ASTVGLAAGTEAF

clone size: NA
V gene: TRBV6-2/TRBV6-3
CDR3 protein: ASSPRDTLGYT

clone size: once
V gene: TRBV3-1/TRBV3-2
CDR3 protein: ASSLESHLPDGYT

clone size: NA
V gene: TRBV18
CDR3 protein: ASSLRQDRNSPLH

clone size: NA
V gene: TRBV9
CDR3 protein: ASSVAGGGYTEAF

clone size: NA
V gene: TRBV27
CDR3 protein: ASSSQWLAGNEQF

clone size: NA
V gene: TRBV18
CDR3 protein: ASSPRGGNEQF

clone size: many
V gene: TRBV4-1
CDR3 protein: ASSQWTGGGYTEAF

clone size: NA
V gene: TRBV28
CDR3 protein: ASSHSSTGSYEQY

clone size: NA
V gene: TRBV2
CDR3 protein: ASRRGQGRNNEQF

clone size: NA
V gene: TRBV12-3/TRBV12-4
CDR3 protein: ASSFQGPPEAF

clone size: NA
V gene: TRBV9
CDR3 protein: ASSGGPGQVNDEAF

clone size: few
V gene: TRBV5-1
CDR3 protein: ASALRSPGVRRSREGYT

clone size: NA
V gene: TRBV7-9
CDR3 protein: ASSALSRRTGGRTDTQY

clone size: few
V gene: TRBV11-3
CDR3 protein: ASSSRTGGSYNEQF